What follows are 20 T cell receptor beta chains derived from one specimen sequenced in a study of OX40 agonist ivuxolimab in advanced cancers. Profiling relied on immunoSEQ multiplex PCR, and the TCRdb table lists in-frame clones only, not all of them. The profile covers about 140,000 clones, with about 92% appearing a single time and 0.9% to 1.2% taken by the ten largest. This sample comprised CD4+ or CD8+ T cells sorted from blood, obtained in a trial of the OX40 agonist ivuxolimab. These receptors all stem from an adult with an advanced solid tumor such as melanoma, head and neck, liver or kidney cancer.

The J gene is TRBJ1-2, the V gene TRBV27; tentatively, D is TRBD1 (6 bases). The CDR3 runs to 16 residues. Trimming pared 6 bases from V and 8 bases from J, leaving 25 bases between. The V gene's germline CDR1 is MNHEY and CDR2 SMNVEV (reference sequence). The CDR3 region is CASSNSQATGGRGYTF. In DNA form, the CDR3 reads TGTGCCAGCAGCAATTCTCAGGCAACTGGGGGCAGGGGCTACACCTTC.

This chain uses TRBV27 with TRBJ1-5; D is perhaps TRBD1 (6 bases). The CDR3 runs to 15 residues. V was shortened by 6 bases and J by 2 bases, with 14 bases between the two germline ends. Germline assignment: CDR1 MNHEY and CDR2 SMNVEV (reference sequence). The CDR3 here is CASRQGSRGNQPQHF. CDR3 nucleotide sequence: TGTGCCAGCAGACAGGGTTCGAGGGGCAATCAGCCCCAGCATTTT.

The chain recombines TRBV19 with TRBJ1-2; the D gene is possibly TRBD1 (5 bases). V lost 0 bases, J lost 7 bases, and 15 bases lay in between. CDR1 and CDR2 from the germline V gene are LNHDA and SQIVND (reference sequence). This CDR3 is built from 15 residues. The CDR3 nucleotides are TGTGCCAGTAGTATAGATCAGGGTAGGCTAAGTGGCTACACCTTC. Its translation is CASSIDQGRLSGYTF.

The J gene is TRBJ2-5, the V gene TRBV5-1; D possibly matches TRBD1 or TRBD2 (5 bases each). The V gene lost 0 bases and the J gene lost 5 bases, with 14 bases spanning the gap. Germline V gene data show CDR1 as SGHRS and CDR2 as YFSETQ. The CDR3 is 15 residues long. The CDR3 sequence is CASSLAGLRGETQYF. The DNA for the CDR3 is TGCGCCAGCAGCTTGGCAGGGTTGCGCGGGGAGACCCAGTACTTC.

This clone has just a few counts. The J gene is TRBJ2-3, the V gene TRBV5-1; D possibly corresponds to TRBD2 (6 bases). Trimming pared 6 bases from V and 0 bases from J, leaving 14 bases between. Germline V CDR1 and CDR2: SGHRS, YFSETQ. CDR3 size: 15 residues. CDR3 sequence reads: CASNPDYVSTDTQYF. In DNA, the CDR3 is TGCGCCAGCAATCCGGACTATGTTAGCACAGATACGCAGTATTTT.

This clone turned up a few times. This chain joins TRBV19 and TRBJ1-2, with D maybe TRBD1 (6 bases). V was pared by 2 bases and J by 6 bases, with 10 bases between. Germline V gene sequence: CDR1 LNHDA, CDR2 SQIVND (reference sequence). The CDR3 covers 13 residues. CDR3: CASSIINRDGYTF. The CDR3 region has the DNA TGTGCCAGTAGTATAATTAACAGGGATGGCTACACCTTC.

The CDR3 is CASGLEQFF. CDR3 nucleotides: TGTGCCAGCGGGCTTGAGCAGTTCTTC. The chain couples TRBV19 to TRBJ2-1; D remains unclear. Germline-derived CDR1 and CDR2 are LNHDA and SQIVND (reference sequence). Trimming took 9 bases from V and 9 from J, leaving 6 bases between them. CDR3 length: 9 amino acids.

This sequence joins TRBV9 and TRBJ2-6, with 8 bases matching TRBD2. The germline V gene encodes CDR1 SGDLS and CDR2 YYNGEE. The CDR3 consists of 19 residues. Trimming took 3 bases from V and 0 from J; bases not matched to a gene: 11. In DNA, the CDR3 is TGTGCCAGCAGCGGGCGGGGGGAGGGCAGGAACTCTGGGGCCAACGTCCTGACTTTC. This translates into CASSGRGEGRNSGANVLTF.

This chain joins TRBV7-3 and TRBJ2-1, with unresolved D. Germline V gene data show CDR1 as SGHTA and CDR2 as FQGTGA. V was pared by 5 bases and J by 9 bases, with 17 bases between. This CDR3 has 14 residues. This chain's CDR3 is CASSPQSSAGEQFF. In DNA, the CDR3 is TGTGCCAGCAGCCCCCAATCCAGCGCCGGTGAGCAGTTCTTC.

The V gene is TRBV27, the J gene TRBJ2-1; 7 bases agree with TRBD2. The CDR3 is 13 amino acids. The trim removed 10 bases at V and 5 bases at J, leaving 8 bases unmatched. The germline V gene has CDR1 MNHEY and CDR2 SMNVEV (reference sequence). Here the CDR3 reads CAISTGGNNEQFF. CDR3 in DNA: TGTGCCATCTCGACGGGAGGCAACAATGAGCAGTTCTTC.

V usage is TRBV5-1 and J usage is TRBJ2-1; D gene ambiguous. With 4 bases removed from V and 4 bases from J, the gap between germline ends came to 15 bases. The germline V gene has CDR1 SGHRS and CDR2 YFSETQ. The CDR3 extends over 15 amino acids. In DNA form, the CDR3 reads TGCGCCAGCAGCCCGAAGTTCGGACCATACAATGAGCAGTTCTTC. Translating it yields CASSPKFGPYNEQFF.

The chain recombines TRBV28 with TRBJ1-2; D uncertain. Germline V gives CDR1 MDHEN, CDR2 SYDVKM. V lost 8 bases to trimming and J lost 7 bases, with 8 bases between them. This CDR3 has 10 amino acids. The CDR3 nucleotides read TGTGCCAGCGGCCGCACTGGCTACACCTTC. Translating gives CASGRTGYTF.

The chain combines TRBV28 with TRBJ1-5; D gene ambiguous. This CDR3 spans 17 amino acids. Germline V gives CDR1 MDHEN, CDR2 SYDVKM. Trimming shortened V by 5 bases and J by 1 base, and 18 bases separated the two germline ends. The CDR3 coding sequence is TGTGCCAGCAGTCAGGCCGAGGGTCCCCGGAGCAATCAGCCCCAGCATTTT. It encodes CASSQAEGPRSNQPQHF.

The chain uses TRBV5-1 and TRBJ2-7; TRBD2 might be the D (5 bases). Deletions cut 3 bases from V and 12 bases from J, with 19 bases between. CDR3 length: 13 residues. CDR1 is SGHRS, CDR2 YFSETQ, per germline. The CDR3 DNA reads TGCGCCAGCAGCTCCGGACTCTCCTCGACGGGGTACTTC. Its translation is CASSSGLSSTGYF.

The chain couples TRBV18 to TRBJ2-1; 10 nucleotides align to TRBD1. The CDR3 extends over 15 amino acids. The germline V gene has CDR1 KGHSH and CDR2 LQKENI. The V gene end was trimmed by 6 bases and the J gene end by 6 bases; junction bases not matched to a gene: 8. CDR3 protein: CASSHRDRGSNEQFF. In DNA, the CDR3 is TGTGCCAGCTCCCACCGGGACAGGGGCTCCAATGAGCAGTTCTTC.

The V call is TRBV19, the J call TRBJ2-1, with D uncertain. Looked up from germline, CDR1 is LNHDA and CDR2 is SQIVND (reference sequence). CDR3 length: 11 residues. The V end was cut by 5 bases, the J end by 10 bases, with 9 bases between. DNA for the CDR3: TGTGCCAGTAGTGCGGACGTAGAGCAGTTCTTC. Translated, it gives CASSADVEQFF.

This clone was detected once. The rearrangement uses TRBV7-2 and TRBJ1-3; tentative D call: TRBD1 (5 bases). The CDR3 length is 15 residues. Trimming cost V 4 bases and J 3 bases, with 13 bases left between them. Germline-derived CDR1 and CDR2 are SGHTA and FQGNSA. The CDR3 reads CASSSSGGNGNTIYF. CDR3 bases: TGTGCCAGCAGCTCCTCGGGGGGTAATGGAAACACCATATATTTT.

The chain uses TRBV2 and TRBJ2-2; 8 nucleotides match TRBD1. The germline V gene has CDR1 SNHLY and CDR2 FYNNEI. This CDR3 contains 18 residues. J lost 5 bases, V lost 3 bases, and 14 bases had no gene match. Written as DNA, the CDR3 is TGTGCCAGCAGTGATAAGGGGGCAGGGGGCTTTATAACCGGGGAGCTGTTTTTT. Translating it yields CASSDKGAGGFITGELFF.

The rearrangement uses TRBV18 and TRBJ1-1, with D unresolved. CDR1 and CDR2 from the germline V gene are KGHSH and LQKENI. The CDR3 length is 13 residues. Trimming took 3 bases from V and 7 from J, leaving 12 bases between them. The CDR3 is CASSPIRWDEAFF. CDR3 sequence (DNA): TGTGCCAGCTCACCGATTCGTTGGGATGAAGCTTTCTTT. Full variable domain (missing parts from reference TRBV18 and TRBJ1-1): NAGVMQNPRHLVRRRGQEARLRCSPMKGHSHVYWYRQLPEEGLKFMVYLQKENIIDESGMPKERFSAEFPKEGPSILRIQQVVRGDSAAYFCASSPIRWDEAFFGQGTRLTVV.

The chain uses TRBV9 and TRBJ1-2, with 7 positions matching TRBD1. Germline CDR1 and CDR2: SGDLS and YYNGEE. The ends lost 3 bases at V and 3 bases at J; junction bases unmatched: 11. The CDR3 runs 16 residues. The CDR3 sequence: CASSAHRGDRDYGYTF. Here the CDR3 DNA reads TGTGCCAGCAGCGCGCACAGGGGAGATAGAGACTATGGCTACACCTTC.